This T cell receptor beta chain was sequenced for a study of neurological immune-mediated disorders. Study-level findings and limits: One related-CDR3 cluster, found by phylogenetic grouping, held repertoires of 18 of 34 multiple sclerosis patients and is a possible signature.

The authors made cDNA by 5'RACE with 10-nucleotide random UMIs. TCRdb redid the calling of the 5' RACE reads with MiXCR, one entry per CDR3 protein. Of some 86,000 distinct CDR3 sequences listed, just over 2.5% were seen once; the top ten hold more than 0.95%. The unsorted libraries were made from 2 million PBMCs kept at -80 C. This clonotype was seen repeatedly, ten times or more. No antigen is known for it. There are 15 residues in the CDR3. Unmatched junction bases numbered 3, after V lost 0 bases and J lost 6 bases. Germline assignment: CDR1 MNHEY and CDR2 SVGAGI. Sequencing was carried out using PBMCs. The source of this sequence is a woman aged 25 to 45 with multiple sclerosis. The rearrangement joins TRBV6-5 to TRBJ2-1; 9 nucleotides align to TRBD2. The CDR3: CASSYSPSGVNEQFF. CDR3 nucleotide sequence: TGTGCCAGCAGTTACTCGCCTAGCGGGGTCAATGAGCAGTTCTTC.